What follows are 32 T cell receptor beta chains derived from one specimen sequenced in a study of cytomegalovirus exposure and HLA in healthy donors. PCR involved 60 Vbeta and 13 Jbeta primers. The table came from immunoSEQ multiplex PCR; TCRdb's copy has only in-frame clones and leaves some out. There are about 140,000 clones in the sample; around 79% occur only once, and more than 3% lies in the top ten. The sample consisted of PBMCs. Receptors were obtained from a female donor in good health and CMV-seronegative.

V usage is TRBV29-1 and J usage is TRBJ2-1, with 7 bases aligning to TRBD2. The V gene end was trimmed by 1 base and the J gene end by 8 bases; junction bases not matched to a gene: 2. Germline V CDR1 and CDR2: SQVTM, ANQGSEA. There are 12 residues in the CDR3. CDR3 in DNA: TGCAGCGTTGAAGCGGGGGGTTATGAGCAGTTCTTC. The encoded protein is CSVEAGGYEQFF.

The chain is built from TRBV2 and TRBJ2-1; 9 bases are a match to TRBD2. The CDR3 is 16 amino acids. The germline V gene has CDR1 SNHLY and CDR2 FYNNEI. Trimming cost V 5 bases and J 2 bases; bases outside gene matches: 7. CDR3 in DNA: TGTGCCAGCAGTCAGACTAGCGGTCCTCCCTACAATGAGCAGTTCTTC. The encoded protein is CASSQTSGPPYNEQFF.

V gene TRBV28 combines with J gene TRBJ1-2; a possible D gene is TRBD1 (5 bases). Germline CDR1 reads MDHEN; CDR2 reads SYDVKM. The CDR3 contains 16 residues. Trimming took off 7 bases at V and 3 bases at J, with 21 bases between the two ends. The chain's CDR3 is CASNSLSARVDYGYTF. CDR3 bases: TGTGCCAGCAACTCCCTATCGGCCAGGGTGGACTATGGCTACACCTTC.

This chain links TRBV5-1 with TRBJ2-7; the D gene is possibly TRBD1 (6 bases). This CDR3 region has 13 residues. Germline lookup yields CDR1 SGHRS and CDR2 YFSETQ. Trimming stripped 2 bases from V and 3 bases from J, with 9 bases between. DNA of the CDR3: TGCGCCAGCAGCTTCGACAGGAGCTACGAGCAGTACTTC. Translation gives CASSFDRSYEQYF. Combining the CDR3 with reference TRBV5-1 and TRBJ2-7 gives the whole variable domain KAGVTQTPRYLIKTRGQQVTLSCSPISGHRSVSWYQQTPGQGLQFLFEYFSETQRNKGNFPGRFSGRQFSNSRSEMNVSTLELGDSALYLCASSFDRSYEQYFGPGTRLTVT.

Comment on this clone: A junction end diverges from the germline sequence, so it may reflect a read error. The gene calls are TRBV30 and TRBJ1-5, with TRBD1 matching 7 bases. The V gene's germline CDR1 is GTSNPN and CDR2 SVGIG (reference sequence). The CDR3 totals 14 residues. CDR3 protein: CAWRGSGAGQPQHF. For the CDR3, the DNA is TGTGCCTGGAGGGGATCAGGGGCGGGACAGCCCCAACATTTT.

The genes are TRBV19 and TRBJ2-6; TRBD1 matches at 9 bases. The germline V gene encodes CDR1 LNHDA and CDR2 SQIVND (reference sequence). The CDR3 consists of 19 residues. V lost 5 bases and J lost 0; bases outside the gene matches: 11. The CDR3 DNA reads TGTGCCAGTAGTCGAATAACAGGGGGCGTCCTCTCTGGGGCCAACGTCCTGACTTTC. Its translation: CASSRITGGVLSGANVLTF.

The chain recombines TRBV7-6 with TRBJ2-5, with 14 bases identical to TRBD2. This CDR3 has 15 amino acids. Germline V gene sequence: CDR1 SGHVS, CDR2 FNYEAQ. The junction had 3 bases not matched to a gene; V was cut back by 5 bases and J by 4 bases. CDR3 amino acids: CASSLGLAGVETQYF. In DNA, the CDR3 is TGTGCCAGCAGCCTGGGACTAGCGGGAGTAGAGACCCAGTACTTC.

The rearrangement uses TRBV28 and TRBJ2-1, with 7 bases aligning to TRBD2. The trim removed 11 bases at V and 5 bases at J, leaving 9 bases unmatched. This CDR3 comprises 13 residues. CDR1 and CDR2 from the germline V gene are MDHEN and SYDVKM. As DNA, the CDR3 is TGTGCCTCCCGGCCTAGCGGAGACAATGAGCAGTTCTTC. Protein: CASRPSGDNEQFF.

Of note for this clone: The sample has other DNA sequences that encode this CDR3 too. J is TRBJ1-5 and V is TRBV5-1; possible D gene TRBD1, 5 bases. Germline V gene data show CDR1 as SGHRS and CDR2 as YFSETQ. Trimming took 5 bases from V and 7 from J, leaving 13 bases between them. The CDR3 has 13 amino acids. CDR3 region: CASSLDRNQPQHF. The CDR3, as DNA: TGCGCCAGCAGTCTAGACAGAAACCAGCCCCAGCATTTT.

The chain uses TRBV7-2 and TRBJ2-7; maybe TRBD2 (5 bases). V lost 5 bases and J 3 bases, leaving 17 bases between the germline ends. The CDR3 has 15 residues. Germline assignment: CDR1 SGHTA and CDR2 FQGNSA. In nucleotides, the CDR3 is TGTGCCAGCAGCCAAGCTATCGGACTTAACTACGAGCAGTACTTC. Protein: CASSQAIGLNYEQYF.

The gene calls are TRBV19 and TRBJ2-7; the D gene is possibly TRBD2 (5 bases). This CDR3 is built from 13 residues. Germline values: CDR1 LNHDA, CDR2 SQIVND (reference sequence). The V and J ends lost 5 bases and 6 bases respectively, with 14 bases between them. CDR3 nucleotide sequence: TGTGCCAGTAGTCCCCAGCTAGAGGGCGAGCAGTACTTC. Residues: CASSPQLEGEQYF.

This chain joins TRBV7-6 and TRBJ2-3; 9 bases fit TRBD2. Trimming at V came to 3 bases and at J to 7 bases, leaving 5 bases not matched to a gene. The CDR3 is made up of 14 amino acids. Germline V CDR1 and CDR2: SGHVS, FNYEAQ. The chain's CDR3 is CASSFLAGQHTQYF. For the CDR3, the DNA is TGTGCCAGCAGCTTTCTAGCGGGGCAACATACGCAGTATTTT.

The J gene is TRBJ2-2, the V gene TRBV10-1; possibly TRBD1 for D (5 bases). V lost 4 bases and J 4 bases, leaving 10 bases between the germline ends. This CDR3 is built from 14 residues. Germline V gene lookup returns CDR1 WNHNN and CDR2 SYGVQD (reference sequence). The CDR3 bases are TGCGCCAGCAGTGGCAGGGCCGGCACCGGGGAGCTGTTTTTT. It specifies CASSGRAGTGELFF.

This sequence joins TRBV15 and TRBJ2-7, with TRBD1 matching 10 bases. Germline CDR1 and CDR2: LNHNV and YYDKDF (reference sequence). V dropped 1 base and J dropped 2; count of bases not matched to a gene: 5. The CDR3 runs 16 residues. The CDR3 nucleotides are TGTGCCACCAGCAGAGGCACGACAGGGGGCCCCTACGAGCAGTACTTC. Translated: CATSRGTTGGPYEQYF.

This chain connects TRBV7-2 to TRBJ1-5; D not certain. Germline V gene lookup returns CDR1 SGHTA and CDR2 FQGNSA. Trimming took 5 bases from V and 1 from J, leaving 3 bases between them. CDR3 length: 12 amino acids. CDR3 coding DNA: TGTGCCAGCAGCCAGAGCAATCAGCCCCAGCATTTT. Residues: CASSQSNQPQHF.

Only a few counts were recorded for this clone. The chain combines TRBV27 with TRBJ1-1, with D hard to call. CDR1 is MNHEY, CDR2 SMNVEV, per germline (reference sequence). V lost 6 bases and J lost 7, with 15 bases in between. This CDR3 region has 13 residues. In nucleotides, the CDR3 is TGTGCCAGCAGGACCAACGGAGGTAGTGAAGCTTTCTTT. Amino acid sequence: CASRTNGGSEAFF.

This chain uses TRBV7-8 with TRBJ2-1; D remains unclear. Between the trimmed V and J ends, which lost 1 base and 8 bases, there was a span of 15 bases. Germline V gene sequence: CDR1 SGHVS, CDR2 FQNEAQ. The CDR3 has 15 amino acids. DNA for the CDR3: TGTGCCAGCAGCTTAGGGCAGATTAGAGGAGATGAGCAGTTCTTC. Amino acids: CASSLGQIRGDEQFF. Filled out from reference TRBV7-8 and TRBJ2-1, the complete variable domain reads GAGVSQSPRYKVAKRGQDVALRCDPISGHVSLFWYQQALGQGPEFLTYFQNEAQLDKSGLPSDRFFAERPEGSVSTLKIQRTQQEDSAVYLCASSLGQIRGDEQFFGPGTRLTVL.

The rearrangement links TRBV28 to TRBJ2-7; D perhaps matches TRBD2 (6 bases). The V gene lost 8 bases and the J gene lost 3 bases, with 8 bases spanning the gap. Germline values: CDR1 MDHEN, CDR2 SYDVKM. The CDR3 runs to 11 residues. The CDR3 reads CASRLGYEQYF. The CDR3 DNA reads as TGTGCCAGCCGACTAGGCTACGAGCAGTACTTC. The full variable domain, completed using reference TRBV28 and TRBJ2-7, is DVKVTQSSRYLVKRTGEKVFLECVQDMDHENMFWYRQDPGLGLRLIYFSYDVKMKEKGDIPEGYSVSREKKERFSLILESASTNQTSMYLCASRLGYEQYFGPGTRLTVT.

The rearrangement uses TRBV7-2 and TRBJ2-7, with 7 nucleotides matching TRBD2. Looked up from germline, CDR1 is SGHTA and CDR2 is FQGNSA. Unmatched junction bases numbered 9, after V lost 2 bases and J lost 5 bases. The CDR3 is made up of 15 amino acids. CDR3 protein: CASSLRAGAVHEQYF. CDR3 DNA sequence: TGTGCCAGCAGCTTACGGGCGGGAGCGGTCCACGAGCAGTACTTC.

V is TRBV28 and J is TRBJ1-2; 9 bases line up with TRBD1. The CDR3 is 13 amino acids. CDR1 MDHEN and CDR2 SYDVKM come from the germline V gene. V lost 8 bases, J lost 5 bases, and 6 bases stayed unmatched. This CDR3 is CASHRGQGYGYTF. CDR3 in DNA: TGTGCCAGCCATCGGGGACAGGGATATGGCTACACCTTC.

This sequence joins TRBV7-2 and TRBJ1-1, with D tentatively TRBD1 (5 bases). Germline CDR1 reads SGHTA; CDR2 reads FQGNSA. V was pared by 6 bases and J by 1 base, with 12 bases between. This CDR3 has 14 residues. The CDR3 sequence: CASRFTQANTEAFF. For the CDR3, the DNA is TGTGCCAGCAGATTCACACAGGCGAACACTGAAGCTTTCTTT.

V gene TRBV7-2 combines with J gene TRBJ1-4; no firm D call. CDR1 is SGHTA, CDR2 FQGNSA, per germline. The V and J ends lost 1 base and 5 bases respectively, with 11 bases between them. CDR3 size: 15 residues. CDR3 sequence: CASSLGTEVNEKLFF. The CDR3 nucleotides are TGTGCCAGCAGCTTAGGGACGGAGGTCAATGAAAAACTGTTTTTT.

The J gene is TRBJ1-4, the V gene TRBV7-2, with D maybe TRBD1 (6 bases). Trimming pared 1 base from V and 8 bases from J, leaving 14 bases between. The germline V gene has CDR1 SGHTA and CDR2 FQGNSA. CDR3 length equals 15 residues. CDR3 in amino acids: CASSLESQGREKLFF. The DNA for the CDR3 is TGTGCCAGCAGCTTAGAGAGTCAGGGGCGGGAAAAACTGTTTTTT.

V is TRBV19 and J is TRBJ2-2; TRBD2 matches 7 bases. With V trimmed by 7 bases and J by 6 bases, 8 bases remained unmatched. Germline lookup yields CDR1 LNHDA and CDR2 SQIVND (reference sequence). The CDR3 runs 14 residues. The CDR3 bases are TGTGCCAGTAAGGAGGGAGGGCCCCCCGGGGAGCTGTTTTTT. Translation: CASKEGGPPGELFF. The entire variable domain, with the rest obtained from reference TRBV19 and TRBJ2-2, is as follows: DGGITQSPKYLFRKEGQNVTLSCEQNLNHDAMYWYRQDPGQGLRLIYYSQIVNDFQKGDIAEGYSVSREKKESFPLTVTSAQKNPTAFYLCASKEGGPPGELFFGEGSRLTVL.

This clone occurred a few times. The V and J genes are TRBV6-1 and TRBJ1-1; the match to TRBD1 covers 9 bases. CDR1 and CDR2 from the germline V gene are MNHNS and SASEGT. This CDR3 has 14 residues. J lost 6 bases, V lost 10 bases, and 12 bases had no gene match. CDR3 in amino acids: CATGTGLYTAEAFF. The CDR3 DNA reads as TGTGCCACCGGGACAGGGCTTTACACTGCTGAAGCTTTCTTT.

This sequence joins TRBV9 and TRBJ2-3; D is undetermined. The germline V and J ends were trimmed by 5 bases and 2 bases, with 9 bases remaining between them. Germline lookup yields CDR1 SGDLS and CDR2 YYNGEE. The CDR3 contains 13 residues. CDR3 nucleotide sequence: TGTGCCAGCAGTGCTATTGTCACAGATACGCAGTATTTT. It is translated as CASSAIVTDTQYF. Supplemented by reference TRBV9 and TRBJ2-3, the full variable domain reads DSGVTQTPKHLITATGQRVTLRCSPRSGDLSVYWYQQSLDQGLQFLIQYYNGEERAKGNILERFSAQQFPDLHSELNLSSLELGDSALYFCASSAIVTDTQYFGPGTRLTVL.

The CDR3 loop reads CSVERDRDTEAFF. The CDR3 region has the DNA TGCAGCGTTGAAAGGGACAGGGACACTGAAGCTTTCTTT. The chain is built from TRBV29-1 and TRBJ1-1; 9 nucleotides agree with TRBD1. Losses at the gene ends were 2 bases for V and 3 bases for J; bases not matched to a gene: 1. CDR3 length: 13 amino acids. Per germline, CDR1 SQVTM and CDR2 ANQGSEA.

The DNA of the CDR3 is TGTGCCACCAGCAGGGAGGGACAGCTGAACACTGAAGCTTTCTTT. Residues: CATSREGQLNTEAFF. The V and J genes are TRBV15 and TRBJ1-1; TRBD1 agrees at 7 bases. This CDR3 is 15 amino acids long. The V gene's germline CDR1 is LNHNV and CDR2 YYDKDF (reference sequence). Unmatched junction bases numbered 4, after V lost 3 bases and J lost 0 bases.

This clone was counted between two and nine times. In DNA form, the CDR3 reads TGCGCCAGCAGGCTGGGACTTCAGAACACTGAAGCTTTCTTT. This gives the protein CASRLGLQNTEAFF. This chain connects TRBV5-1 to TRBJ1-1; possibly TRBD1 for D (5 bases). Germline assignment: CDR1 SGHRS and CDR2 YFSETQ. V lost 5 bases and J 1 base, leaving 12 bases between the germline ends. This CDR3 has 14 residues. Combining the CDR3 with reference TRBV5-1 and TRBJ1-1 gives the whole variable domain KAGVTQTPRYLIKTRGQQVTLSCSPISGHRSVSWYQQTPGQGLQFLFEYFSETQRNKGNFPGRFSGRQFSNSRSEMNVSTLELGDSALYLCASRLGLQNTEAFFGQGTRLTVV.

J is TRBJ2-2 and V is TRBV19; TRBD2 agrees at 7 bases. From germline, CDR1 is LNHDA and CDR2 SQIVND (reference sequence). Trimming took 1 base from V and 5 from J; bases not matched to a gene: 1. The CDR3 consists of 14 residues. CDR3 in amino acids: CASSIAGGTGELFF. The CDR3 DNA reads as TGTGCCAGTAGTATAGCGGGAGGTACCGGGGAGCTGTTTTTT.

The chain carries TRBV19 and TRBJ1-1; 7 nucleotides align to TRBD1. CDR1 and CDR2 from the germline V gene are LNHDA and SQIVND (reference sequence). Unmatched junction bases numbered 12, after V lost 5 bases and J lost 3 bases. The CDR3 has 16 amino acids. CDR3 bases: TGTGCCAGTAGTCGCCAACCGGGACAGTTGTACACTGAAGCTTTCTTT. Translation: CASSRQPGQLYTEAFF.

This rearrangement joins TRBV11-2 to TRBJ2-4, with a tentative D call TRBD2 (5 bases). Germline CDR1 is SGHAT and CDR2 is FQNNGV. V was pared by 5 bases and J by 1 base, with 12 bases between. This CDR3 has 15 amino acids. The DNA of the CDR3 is TGTGCCAGCAGCCCCCTCAGGAGGGCCAAAAACATTCAGTACTTC. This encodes CASSPLRRAKNIQYF.